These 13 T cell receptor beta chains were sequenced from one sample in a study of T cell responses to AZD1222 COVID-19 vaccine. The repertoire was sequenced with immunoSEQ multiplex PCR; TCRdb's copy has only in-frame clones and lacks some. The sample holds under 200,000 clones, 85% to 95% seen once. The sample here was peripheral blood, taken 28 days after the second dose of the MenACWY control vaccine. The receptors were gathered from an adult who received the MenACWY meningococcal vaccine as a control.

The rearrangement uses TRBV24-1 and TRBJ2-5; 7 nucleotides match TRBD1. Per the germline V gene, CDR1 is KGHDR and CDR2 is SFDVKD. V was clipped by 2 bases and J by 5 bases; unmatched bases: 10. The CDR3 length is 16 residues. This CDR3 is CATSDSGTASMETQYF. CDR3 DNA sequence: TGTGCCACCAGTGATTCCGGGACAGCCAGCATGGAGACCCAGTACTTC.

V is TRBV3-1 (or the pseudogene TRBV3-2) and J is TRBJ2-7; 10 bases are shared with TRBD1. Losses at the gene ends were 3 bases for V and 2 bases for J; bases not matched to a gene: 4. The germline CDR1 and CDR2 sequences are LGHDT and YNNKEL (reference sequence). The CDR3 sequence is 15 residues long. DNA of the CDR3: TGTGCCAGCAGCCAGGCCGGGACAGGGGCCTACGAGCAGTACTTC. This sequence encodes CASSQAGTGAYEQYF.

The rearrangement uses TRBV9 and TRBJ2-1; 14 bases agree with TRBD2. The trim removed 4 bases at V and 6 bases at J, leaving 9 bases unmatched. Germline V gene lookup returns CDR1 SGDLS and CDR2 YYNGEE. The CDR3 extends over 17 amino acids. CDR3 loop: CASSTRTSGRLGNEQFF. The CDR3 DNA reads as TGTGCCAGCAGCACCCGGACTAGCGGGAGGTTAGGCAATGAGCAGTTCTTC.

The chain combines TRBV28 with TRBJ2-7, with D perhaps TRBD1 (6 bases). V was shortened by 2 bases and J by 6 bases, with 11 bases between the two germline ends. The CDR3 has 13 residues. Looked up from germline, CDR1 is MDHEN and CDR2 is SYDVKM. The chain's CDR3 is CASSLPQGSEQYF. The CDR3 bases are TGTGCCAGCAGTTTACCACAGGGAAGCGAGCAGTACTTC.

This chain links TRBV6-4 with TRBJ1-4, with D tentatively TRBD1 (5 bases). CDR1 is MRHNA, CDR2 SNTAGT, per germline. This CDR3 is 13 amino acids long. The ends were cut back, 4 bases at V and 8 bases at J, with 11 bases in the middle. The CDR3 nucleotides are TGTGCCAGCAGTGCCAGGGTTGGGGAAAAACTGTTTTTT. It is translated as CASSARVGEKLFF.

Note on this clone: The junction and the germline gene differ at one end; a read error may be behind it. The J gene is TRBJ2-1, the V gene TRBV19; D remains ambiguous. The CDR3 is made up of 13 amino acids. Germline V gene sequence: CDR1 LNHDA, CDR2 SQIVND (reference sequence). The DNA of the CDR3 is TGTGCCAGTAGTTTAGATTCCTACAATGAGCAGTTCTTC. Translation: CASSLDSYNEQFF. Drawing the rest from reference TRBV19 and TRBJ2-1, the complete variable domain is DGGITQSPKYLFRKEGQNVTLSCEQNLNHDAMYWYRQDPGQGLRLIYYSQIVNDFQKGDIAEGYSVSREKKESFPLTVTSAQKNPTAFYLCASSLDSYNEQFFGPGTRLTVL.

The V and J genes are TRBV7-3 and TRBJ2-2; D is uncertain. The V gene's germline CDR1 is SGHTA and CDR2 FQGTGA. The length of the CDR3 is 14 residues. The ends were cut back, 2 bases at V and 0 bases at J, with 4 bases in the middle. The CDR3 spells CASSLEPNTGELFF. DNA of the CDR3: TGTGCCAGCAGCTTAGAGCCGAACACCGGGGAGCTGTTTTTT. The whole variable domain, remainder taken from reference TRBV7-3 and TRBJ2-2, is GAGVSQTPSNKVTEKGKYVELRCDPISGHTALYWYRQSLGQGPEFLIYFQGTGAADDSGLPNDRFFAVRPEGSVSTLKIQRTERGDSAVYLCASSLEPNTGELFFGEGSRLTVL.

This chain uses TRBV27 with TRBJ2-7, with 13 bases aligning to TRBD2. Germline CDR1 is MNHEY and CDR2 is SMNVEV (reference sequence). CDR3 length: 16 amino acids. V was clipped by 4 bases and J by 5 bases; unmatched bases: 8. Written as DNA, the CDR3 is TGTGCCAGCAGTTCGATCGGGACTAGCGGGAACCACGAGCAGTACTTC. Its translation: CASSSIGTSGNHEQYF.

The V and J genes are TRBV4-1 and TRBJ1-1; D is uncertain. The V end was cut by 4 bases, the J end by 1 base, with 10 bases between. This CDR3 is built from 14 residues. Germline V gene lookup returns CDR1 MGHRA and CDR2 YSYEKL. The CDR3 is CASSLYNGNTEAFF. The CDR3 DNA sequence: TGCGCCAGCAGCCTCTACAACGGGAACACTGAAGCTTTCTTT.

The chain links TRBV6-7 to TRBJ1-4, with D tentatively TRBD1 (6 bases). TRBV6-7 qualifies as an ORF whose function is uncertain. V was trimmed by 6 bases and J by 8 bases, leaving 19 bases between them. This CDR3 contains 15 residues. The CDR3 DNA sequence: TGTGCCAGCAGCCTCCTACCGGGGGCTCAAGAAAAACTGTTTTTT. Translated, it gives CASSLLPGAQEKLFF.

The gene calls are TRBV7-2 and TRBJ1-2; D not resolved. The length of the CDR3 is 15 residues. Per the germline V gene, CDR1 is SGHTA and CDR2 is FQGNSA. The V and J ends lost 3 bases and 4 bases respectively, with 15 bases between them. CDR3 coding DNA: TGTGCCAGCAGCTTCGGGTGGGTTGCTTCCTATGGCTACACCTTC. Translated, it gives CASSFGWVASYGYTF.

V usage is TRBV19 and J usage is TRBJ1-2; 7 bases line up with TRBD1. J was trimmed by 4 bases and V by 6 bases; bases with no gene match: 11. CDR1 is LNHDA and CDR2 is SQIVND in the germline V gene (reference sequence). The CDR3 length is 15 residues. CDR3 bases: TGTGCCAGTAGCCGATCCTGGGCAGGGGGCTATGGCTACACCTTC. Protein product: CASSRSWAGGYGYTF.

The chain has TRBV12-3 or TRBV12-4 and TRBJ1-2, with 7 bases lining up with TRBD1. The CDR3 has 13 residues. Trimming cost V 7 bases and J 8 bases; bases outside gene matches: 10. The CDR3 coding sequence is TGTGCCAGCACCTCGGCAGGGGGTTGGGGCTACACCTTC. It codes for CASTSAGGWGYTF.